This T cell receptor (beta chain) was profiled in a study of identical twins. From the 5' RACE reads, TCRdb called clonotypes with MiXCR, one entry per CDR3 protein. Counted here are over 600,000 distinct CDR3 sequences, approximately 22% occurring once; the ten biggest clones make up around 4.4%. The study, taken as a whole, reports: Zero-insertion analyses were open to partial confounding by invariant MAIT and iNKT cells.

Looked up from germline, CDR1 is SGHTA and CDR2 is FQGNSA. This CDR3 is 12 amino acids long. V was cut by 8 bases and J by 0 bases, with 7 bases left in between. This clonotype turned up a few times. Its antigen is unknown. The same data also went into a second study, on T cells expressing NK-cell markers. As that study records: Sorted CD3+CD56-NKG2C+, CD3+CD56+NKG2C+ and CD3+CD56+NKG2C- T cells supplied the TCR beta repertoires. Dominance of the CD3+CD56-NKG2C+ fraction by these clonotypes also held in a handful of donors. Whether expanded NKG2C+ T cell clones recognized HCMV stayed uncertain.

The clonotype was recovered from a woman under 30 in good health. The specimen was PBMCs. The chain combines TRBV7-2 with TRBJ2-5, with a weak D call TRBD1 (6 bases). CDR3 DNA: TGTGCCAGCGGACAGAACCAAGAGACCCAGTACTTC. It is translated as CASGQNQETQYF.